This is a list of T cell receptor beta chains from one sample in a study of OX40 agonist ivuxolimab in advanced cancers. Repertoires were generated with immunoSEQ multiplex PCR, while TCRdb's copy carries only in-frame clones and drops some. Of about 69,000 clones listed, around 80% were seen once; the top ten hold approximately 2.5%. The sequencing here drew on CD4+ or CD8+ T cells sorted from blood, taken in a trial of the OX40 agonist ivuxolimab. These receptors were taken from an adult with an advanced solid tumor such as melanoma, head and neck, liver or kidney cancer. Both conserved end residues are part of each CDR3. Fields, in order: CDR3 length, clone size, V gene, D gene, J gene, CDR3 protein, CDR3 DNA. The D gene is left open where the match is weak. Where a row states a size, it is once, few, many or the class of an expanded clone; other rows omit it.

15	NA	TRBV28	NA	TRBJ1-4	CASSLWEGTEEKLFF	TGTGCCAGCAGTTTATGGGAGGGTACGGAGGAAAAACTGTTTTTT
14	NA	TRBV30	TRBD2	TRBJ2-2	CASRTSGTTGELFF	TGTGCCTCACGGACTAGCGGGACCACCGGGGAGCTGTTTTTT
18	NA	TRBV5-1	TRBD1	TRBJ2-6	CASSLGTGLGSGANVLTF	TGCGCCAGCAGCTTGGGGACAGGTCTTGGATCTGGGGCCAACGTCCTGACTTTC
15	NA	TRBV11-2	TRBD1	TRBJ2-1	CASRRPGTGINEQFF	TGTGCCAGCAGGCGTCCCGGGACAGGGATTAATGAGCAGTTCTTC
14	NA	TRBV6-1	NA	TRBJ1-2	CASMTLGSNYGYTF	TGTGCCAGCATGACACTCGGATCTAACTATGGCTACACCTTC
16	NA	TRBV5-1	TRBD2	TRBJ2-1	CASSLSASGALNEQFF	TGCGCCAGCAGCTTGAGCGCTAGCGGGGCACTAAATGAGCAGTTCTTC
12	NA	TRBV6-5	NA	TRBJ2-3	CASSPTSDTQYF	TGTGCCAGCAGTCCTACATCAGATACGCAGTATTTT
14	once	TRBV5-4	NA	TRBJ2-3	CASNPGGDTDTQYF	TGTGCCAGCAACCCGGGGGGCGACACCGATACGCAGTATTTT
16	NA	TRBV5-8	NA	TRBJ1-3	CASSPWEGVDGNTIYF	TGTGCCAGCAGCCCCTGGGAAGGGGTTGACGGCAACACCATATATTTT
16	NA	TRBV12-5	TRBD1	TRBJ1-5	CASGLVTGAGGKPQHF	TGTGCTAGTGGTTTGGTTACGGGAGCAGGGGGCAAGCCCCAGCATTTT
13	NA	TRBV11-2	NA	TRBJ2-3	CASSSRDTDTQYF	TGTGCCAGCAGCTCCAGGGACACAGATACGCAGTATTTT
14	NA	TRBV6-5	TRBD1	TRBJ2-7	CASRRQGSSYEQYF	TGTGCCAGCAGACGACAGGGTTCGAGTTACGAGCAGTACTTC
17	NA	TRBV27	NA	TRBJ2-6	CASRLTFWTSGANVLTF	TGTGCCAGCAGACTAACCTTTTGGACATCTGGGGCCAACGTCCTGACTTTC
14	few	TRBV6-6	NA	TRBJ1-4	CASSYNGLNEKLFF	TGTGCCAGCAGTTACAATGGACTAAATGAAAAACTGTTTTTT
13	NA	TRBV18	NA	TRBJ1-2	CASSPSGSTGYTF	TGTGCCAGCTCACCGAGTGGGAGTACTGGCTACACCTTC
15	NA	TRBV5-4	NA	TRBJ2-1	CASSLGPSSSNEQFF	TGTGCCAGCAGCTTGGGTCCGAGTTCTTCCAATGAGCAGTTCTTC
13	few	TRBV19	TRBD2	TRBJ2-3	CATGLAGADTQYF	TGTGCCACGGGACTAGCGGGAGCAGATACGCAGTATTTT
13	once	TRBV27	NA	TRBJ1-2	CASSFSRGDGYTF	TGTGCCAGCAGTTTTAGCAGGGGTGATGGCTACACCTTC
14	NA	TRBV19	TRBD1	TRBJ1-2	CASSGDRVRDGYTF	TGTGCCAGTAGCGGGGACAGGGTGAGAGATGGCTACACCTTC
17	NA	TRBV28	TRBD1	TRBJ1-2	CASSFPGQGFSNYGYTF	TGTGCCAGCAGTTTCCCTGGACAGGGCTTTTCTAACTATGGCTACACCTTC
16	NA	TRBV9	NA	TRBJ2-1	CASSVVPGGPYNEQFF	TGTGCCAGCAGCGTAGTTCCGGGGGGCCCCTACAATGAGCAGTTCTTC
17	NA	TRBV5-1	TRBD1	TRBJ2-5	CASSRDSGTGSQETQYF	TGCGCCAGCAGCCGCGACTCCGGGACAGGGAGCCAAGAGACCCAGTACTTC
16	NA	TRBV4-1	NA	TRBJ1-2	CASSQDMGQTHYGYTF	TGCGCCAGCAGCCAAGATATGGGCCAGACCCACTATGGCTACACCTTC